The present entry profiles one TCR beta chain with its context. Its antigen is still unknown. The V end lost 7 bases, the J end lost 6 bases, and 20 bases lay between the germline ends. Germline loops: CDR1 SGDLS, CDR2 YYNGEE. This CDR3 is built from 15 residues. The sample belongs to a study of beta chain features in type 1 diabetes. General study points: Patients with type 1 diabetes showed fewer VDJ junction insertions and more deletions.

Sequenced material consisted of expressed TCRB transcripts (all of the isolated RNA was reverse transcribed). This table comes from immunoSEQ multiplex PCR, and its TCRdb copy is limited to in-frame clones, with some not included. Of a few hundred thousand clones in the sample, 9.6% were seen once. The receptor's source is a woman aged 18-35 years in good health. This chain joins TRBV9 and TRBJ2-1; D is possibly TRBD2 (6 bases). The sequenced material came from naive CD4+ T cells from blood. The CDR3 here is CASQPGGSGANEQFF. The CDR3 nucleotides read TGTGCCAGCCAACCGGGTGGTAGCGGAGCCAATGAGCAGTTCTTC.